This section outlines one T cell receptor beta chain sequence together with its context. The protocol was immunoSEQ multiplex PCR, while the TCRdb copy is restricted to in-frame clones and leaves out a portion. The sample carries just over 150,000 clones, 87% recorded once. The V end was cut by 1 base, the J end by 7 bases, with 9 bases between. Germline V gene lookup returns CDR1 SGDLS and CDR2 YYNGEE. The CDR3 has 13 residues. The data originate from a study of T cell responses to AZD1222 COVID-19 vaccine. Source: peripheral blood, taken 28 days after the second AZD1222 dose. The chain combines TRBV9 with TRBJ2-1; D is possibly TRBD1 or TRBD2 (5 bases each). This receptor was taken from an adult who received the AZD1222 COVID-19 vaccine. Written as DNA, the CDR3 is TGTGCCAGCAGCGTACCTGGGACGAATGAGCAGTTCTTC. It yields the protein CASSVPGTNEQFF. Looking up the rest from reference TRBV9 and TRBJ2-1 gives the full variable domain: DSGVTQTPKHLITATGQRVTLRCSPRSGDLSVYWYQQSLDQGLQFLIQYYNGEERAKGNILERFSAQQFPDLHSELNLSSLELGDSALYFCASSVPGTNEQFFGPGTRLTVL.